Shown below are 10 T cell receptor beta chains from a single sample sequenced in a study of breast tumors, draining lymph nodes, adjacent tissues (dated by TCRdb to 2016 to 2018). Lymph node samples came from the axillary draining lymph nodes of breast cancer patients. Receptor amplification or capture employed multiplex PCR. The listed sequencing device is Illumina HiSeq 2000. The public reads were quality trimmed at Q25 with fastp and then assembled into clones with MiXCR by TCRdb, keeping productive beta chains. Rows merge per CDR3 protein into single entries with the most common DNA and genes. In all, the sample holds around 190,000 distinct CDR3 sequences, and 30% to 35% of those were seen once. The top ten clones comprise around 4% of the sample. The specimen sequenced was axillary lymph node tissue. The receptors were gathered from a female donor with breast cancer. Some clones in this sample may be carry-over from other donors' samples.

This clonotype was observed many times. The chain employs TRBV7-2 and TRBJ2-1, with unresolved D. The V and J ends lost 1 base and 9 bases respectively, with 10 bases between them. Germline CDR1 and CDR2: SGHTA and FQGNSA. The CDR3 sequence is 13 residues long. As DNA, the CDR3 is TGTGCCAGCAGCTTAGGCGTTGGAACTGAGCAGTTCTTC. Encoded protein: CASSLGVGTEQFF.

The chain has TRBV5-1 and TRBJ1-4; 7 bases line up with TRBD1. The CDR3 has 14 amino acids. Looked up from germline, CDR1 is SGHRS and CDR2 is YFSETQ. J lost 5 bases, V lost 5 bases, and 6 bases had no gene match. CDR3 bases: TGCGCCAGCAGTTTTCGACAGGGAAATGAAAAACTGTTTTTT. Translated, it gives CASSFRQGNEKLFF.

The table lists this clonotype with a count of one. Its ends do not fully match the called genes, so a read error is possible. The chain couples TRBV24-1 to TRBJ2-1, with D perhaps matching TRBD2 (6 bases). Germline V CDR1 and CDR2: KGHDR, SFDVKD. This CDR3 region has 13 residues. The CDR3 sequence: CTTSGGTLDEQFF. CDR3 nucleotides: TGCACCACCAGTGGTGGGACTCTAGATGAGCAGTTCTTC.

This clonotype came up many times. The genes are TRBV12-3 or TRBV12-4 and TRBJ2-3, with TRBD2 matching 10 bases. Losses at the gene ends were 5 bases for V and 4 bases for J; bases not matched to a gene: 6. The CDR3 has 15 residues. Here the CDR3 DNA reads TGTGCCAGCAGTAGCGGGGGGGCGGGAGCAGATACGCAGTATTTT. Its translation: CASSSGGAGADTQYF.

There are many counts of this clonotype. The germline gene is not matched at one end of the junction; a read error may be the cause. The rearrangement joins TRBV20-1 to TRBJ2-5, with a possible D match to TRBD1 (6 bases). CDR1 is DFQATT, CDR2 SNEGSKA, per germline (reference sequence). This CDR3 region has 14 residues. As DNA, the CDR3 is TGCAGTGTCAGCGGCCAGGGGACCAGAGAGAACCAGTACTTC. Translation: CSVSGQGTRENQYF.

The chain recombines TRBV12-3 or TRBV12-4 with TRBJ2-3, with 9 bases aligning to TRBD2. V lost 3 bases and J lost 6; bases outside the gene matches: 7. The CDR3 sequence is 15 residues long. CDR3 sequence reads: CASSFLGGGGDTQYF. The CDR3 nucleotides are TGTGCCAGCAGTTTCCTTGGCGGGGGGGGGGATACGCAGTATTTT.

V is TRBV27 and J is TRBJ2-1, with no clear D. The V end was cut by 3 bases, the J end by 0 bases, with 9 bases between. The CDR3 contains 15 residues. The V gene's germline CDR1 is MNHEY and CDR2 SMNVEV (reference sequence). As DNA, the CDR3 is TGTGCCAGCAGTTTGGGTGTGAGCTCCTACAATGAGCAGTTCTTC. It specifies CASSLGVSSYNEQFF.

There are a few counts of this clonotype. This rearrangement joins TRBV28 to TRBJ2-2; D possibly corresponds to TRBD2 (5 bases). CDR3 length equals 17 residues. Trimming removed 8 bases at V and 0 bases at J, with 19 bases between. Germline CDR1 is MDHEN and CDR2 is SYDVKM. The chain's CDR3 is CASRRPGFNPNTGELFF. DNA of the CDR3: TGTGCCAGCCGTCGCCCGGGGTTCAACCCGAACACCGGGGAGCTGTTTTTT.

V gene TRBV15 combines with J gene TRBJ2-1; TRBD2 agrees at 11 bases. Germline V gene lookup returns CDR1 LNHNV and CDR2 YYDKDF (reference sequence). V was pared by 5 bases and J by 10 bases, with 1 base of the junction left unmatched. This CDR3 is built from 12 residues. The chain's CDR3 is CATSRLAGEQFF. CDR3 sequence (DNA): TGTGCCACCAGCCGACTAGCGGGAGAGCAGTTCTTC.

This clonotype was counted ten times or more. This chain joins TRBV14 and TRBJ2-3, with TRBD2 matching 9 bases. Germline values: CDR1 SGHDN, CDR2 FVKESK. The CDR3 runs 16 residues. V lost 1 base to trimming and J lost 3 bases; unmatched junction nucleotides: 5. CDR3 residues: CASSQAQRGETDTQYF. The CDR3 DNA follows: TGTGCCAGCAGCCAAGCTCAGCGGGGGGAGACAGATACGCAGTATTTT. The full variable domain, in which reference TRBV14 and TRBJ2-3 provide the parts outside the CDR3, is EAGVTQFPSHSVIEKGQTVTLRCDPISGHDNLYWYRRVMGKEIKFLLHFVKESKQDESGMPNNRFLAERTGGTYSTLKVQPAELEDSGVYFCASSQAQRGETDTQYFGPGTRLTVL.